The T cell receptor (beta chain) under discussion was sequenced for a study of T-cell memory formation after mild COVID-19. The wider study: Among the donors, TCR clusters were largely specific to each donor.

5'RACE primed from the constant segment yielded TCR alpha and TCR beta cDNA libraries bearing sample barcodes and UMIs. TCRdb reprocessed the 5' RACE reads with MiXCR, giving one entry per CDR3 protein. Counted here are approximately 300,000 distinct CDR3 sequences, around 15% occurring once; the ten biggest clones make up roughly 23%. The study, taken as a whole, reports: Later expanders leaned CD4+, whereas clones that contracted between day 15 and 85 were balanced CD4/CD8. Contracting CD4+ clones sat mainly in CM and EM; CD8+ in EMRA.

Trimming cost V 4 bases and J 0 bases, with 15 bases left between them. The germline CDR1 and CDR2 sequences are SQVTM and ANQGSEA. The CDR3 consists of 15 residues. This clonotype was counted many times. Its antigen is still unknown. The V gene is TRBV29-1, the J gene TRBJ1-1; tentatively, D is TRBD1 (5 bases). This sequence was found in a man between 18 and 29 years old who had mild COVID-19 (a few samples of this study predate the infection). Cell type and time point are not known. Material: PBMCs or a T cell subset sorted from them (not recorded which). CDR3 in DNA: TGCAGCGTTGGGGCAGGGTGGGGGATGAACACTGAAGCTTTCTTT. Translated, it gives CSVGAGWGMNTEAFF.